This T cell receptor (beta chain) came from a study of beta chain features in type 1 diabetes. Study-wide background: Age and gender were similar between patients and healthy donors, as were cell yields.

On this clone itself: The antigen is not known.

Study-level findings and limits: Whether HLA type influences TCRB rearrangement remained unresolved here. The cDNA sequencing approach could over-represent high-TCR-expressing cells. Naive, central memory and Treg TCRB repertoires seemed to resemble each other more closely in patients than they did in healthy donors.

The entirety of the isolated RNA underwent reverse transcription, so expressed TCRB transcripts were sequenced. Sequencing used immunoSEQ multiplex PCR; TCRdb keeps in-frame clones, though not all of them. The sample holds 330,000 or so clones, 15% to 20% seen once. Germline V gene lookup returns CDR1 SQVTM and CDR2 ANQGSEA. V dropped 6 bases and J dropped 5 bases, with 16 bases sitting between them. The length of the CDR3 is 13 residues. This clonotype was sampled from a woman aged 18-29 years in good health. The chain recombines TRBV29-1 with TRBJ2-5, with a possible D match to TRBD1 (6 bases). Sequencing used naive CD4+ T cells from blood. This CDR3 is CSVPASRGETQYF. CDR3 nucleotides: TGCAGCGTCCCCGCGTCCAGGGGTGAGACCCAGTACTTC. The full variable domain, rest sourced from reference TRBV29-1 and TRBJ2-5, is SAVISQKPSRDICQRGTSLTIQCQVDSQVTMMFWYRQQPGQSLTLIATANQGSEATYESGFVIDKFPISRPNLTFSTLTVSNMSPEDSSIYLCSVPASRGETQYFGPGTRLLVL.